These 13 T cell receptor beta chains were sequenced from one sample in a study of blood T cell repertoires in COVID-19. The assay was immunoSEQ multiplex PCR, and TCRdb's table has in-frame clones only and misses some. The sample carries about 140,000 clones, about 90% recorded once. Sequenced: peripheral blood. The receptors originated from a woman in her forties or fifties with acute or convalescent COVID-19.

This clone was seen more than once but under ten times. The chain is built from TRBV3-1 (or the pseudogene TRBV3-2) and TRBJ2-1; possible D gene TRBD2, 6 bases. CDR1 and CDR2 from the germline V gene are LGHDT and YNNKEL (reference sequence). Trimming pared 3 bases from V and 7 bases from J, leaving 10 bases between. The CDR3 consists of 13 residues. CDR3 loop: CASSQTSTNEQFF. CDR3 bases: TGTGCCAGCAGCCAGACTAGTACAAATGAGCAGTTCTTC.

The J gene is TRBJ2-3, the V gene TRBV15; 8 bases are a match to TRBD1. Germline assignment: CDR1 LNHNV and CDR2 YYDKDF (reference sequence). V shed 0 bases, J shed 7 bases, and the junction held 9 bases outside the gene matches. This CDR3 is 16 amino acids long. The CDR3 region has the DNA TGTGCCACCAGCAGAGACCCCACAGGGGGAGGCTATACGCAGTATTTT. This sequence encodes CATSRDPTGGGYTQYF. The complete variable domain, with remaining parts taken from reference TRBV15 and TRBJ2-3, reads DAMVIQNPRYQVTQFGKPVTLSCSQTLNHNVMYWYQQKSSQAPKLLFHYYDKDFNNEADTPDNFQSRRPNTSFCFLDIRSPGLGDTAMYLCATSRDPTGGGYTQYFGPGTRLTVL.

This chain joins TRBV6-5 and TRBJ2-4; D is ambiguous. The CDR3 is 15 residues long. The germline CDR1 and CDR2 sequences are MNHEY and SVGAGI. V shed 7 bases and J shed 0 bases, with 13 bases lying between them. The CDR3 nucleotides are TGTGCCAGCATTTTTTGGAGCGTAGCCAAAAACATTCAGTACTTC. The encoded protein is CASIFWSVAKNIQYF.

The V call is TRBV3-1 (or the pseudogene TRBV3-2), the J call TRBJ1-2; 9 nucleotides line up with TRBD1. CDR3 length: 13 amino acids. With V trimmed by 4 bases and J by 9 bases, 6 bases remained unmatched. Per germline, CDR1 LGHDT and CDR2 YNNKEL (reference sequence). This CDR3 reads CASSRDRAARYTF. The CDR3 nucleotides read TGTGCCAGCAGCCGGGACAGGGCAGCACGCTACACCTTC.

The chain is built from TRBV7-9 and TRBJ2-1, with 11 positions matching TRBD2. V lost 1 base to trimming and J lost 2 bases; unmatched junction nucleotides: 4. Germline V lookup: CDR1 SEHNR, CDR2 FQNEAQ (reference sequence). The CDR3 totals 17 residues. The CDR3 DNA reads as TGTGCCAGCAGCTTAGTGTCTAGCGGGAGGCCCTACAATGAGCAGTTCTTC. Translation: CASSLVSSGRPYNEQFF.

This sequence joins TRBV24-1 and TRBJ2-1, with TRBD2 matching over 12 bases. CDR3 length: 17 amino acids. The V gene end was trimmed by 9 bases and the J gene end by 4 bases; junction bases not matched to a gene: 12. Looked up from germline, CDR1 is KGHDR and CDR2 is SFDVKD. Written as DNA, the CDR3 is TGTGCCACCCAAGCTAGCGGGGGGGCCTTTTTATACAATGAGCAGTTCTTC. The encoded protein is CATQASGGAFLYNEQFF.

V usage is TRBV7-6 and J usage is TRBJ2-3; 9 bases line up with TRBD1. The CDR3 contains 16 residues. Germline CDR1 is SGHVS and CDR2 is FNYEAQ. With V trimmed by 5 bases and J by 4 bases, 10 bases remained unmatched. CDR3 residues: CASSITGTGSPDTQYF. CDR3 nucleotides: TGTGCCAGCAGCATTACCGGGACAGGGAGTCCAGATACGCAGTATTTT.

The gene calls are TRBV6-5 and TRBJ2-1; D is unclear. V lost 5 bases to trimming and J lost 5 bases, with 10 bases between them. Germline loops: CDR1 MNHEY, CDR2 SVGAGI. The CDR3 sequence is 13 residues long. CDR3 nucleotide sequence: TGTGCCAGCAGTAAGACAATTAACAATGAGCAGTTCTTC. It is translated as CASSKTINNEQFF.

The chain carries TRBV7-9 and TRBJ2-1; 13 bases align to TRBD2. Losses at the gene ends were 5 bases for V and 0 bases for J; bases not matched to a gene: 4. Per germline, CDR1 SEHNR and CDR2 FQNEAQ (reference sequence). This CDR3 spans 17 amino acids. Here the CDR3 DNA reads TGTGCCAGCAGCCAAGGACTAGCGGGGGCCTCCTACAATGAGCAGTTCTTC. The encoded protein is CASSQGLAGASYNEQFF.

This clone was observed once. The chain combines TRBV5-1 with TRBJ2-7; TRBD1 aligns across 9 bases. Germline values: CDR1 SGHRS, CDR2 YFSETQ. V shed 4 bases and J 2 bases; nucleotides not matched to a gene: 10. The CDR3 is 16 amino acids. CDR3 loop: CASSASRDRVTYEQYF. The CDR3 DNA is TGCGCCAGCAGCGCCAGCCGGGACAGGGTTACCTACGAGCAGTACTTC.

The chain carries TRBV3-1 (or the pseudogene TRBV3-2) and TRBJ1-2; weak D call: TRBD1 (6 bases). Germline V gene lookup returns CDR1 LGHDT and CDR2 YNNKEL (reference sequence). The CDR3 totals 16 residues. The ends were cut back, 4 bases at V and 4 bases at J, with 19 bases in the middle. The CDR3 protein is CASSPRAGVFAYGYTF. CDR3 DNA: TGTGCCAGCAGCCCCCGGGCAGGGGTGTTTGCCTATGGCTACACCTTC.

The chain carries TRBV5-6 and TRBJ2-1, with 8 positions matching TRBD2. From germline, CDR1 is SGHDT and CDR2 YYEEEE. CDR3 length: 16 amino acids. J gave up 8 bases and V 4 bases, and 14 bases lay outside the gene matches. The CDR3 region is CASSHPIQAGVDEQFF. The DNA of the CDR3 is TGTGCCAGCAGCCATCCAATTCAAGCGGGAGTCGATGAGCAGTTCTTC. The full variable domain, rest sourced from reference TRBV5-6 and TRBJ2-1, is DAGVTQSPTHLIKTRGQQVTLRCSPKSGHDTVSWYQQALGQGPQFIFQYYEEEERQRGNFPDRFSGHQFPNYSSELNVNALLLGDSALYLCASSHPIQAGVDEQFFGPGTRLTVL.

CDR3 sequence (DNA): TGCGCCAGCAGCCCCCGGACAGGGACGCAAGAGACCCAGTACTTC. Encoded protein: CASSPRTGTQETQYF. This chain connects TRBV5-1 to TRBJ2-5; 8 nucleotides agree with TRBD1. From germline, CDR1 is SGHRS and CDR2 YFSETQ. The ends lost 4 bases at V and 2 bases at J; junction bases unmatched: 7. The CDR3 is 15 amino acids.